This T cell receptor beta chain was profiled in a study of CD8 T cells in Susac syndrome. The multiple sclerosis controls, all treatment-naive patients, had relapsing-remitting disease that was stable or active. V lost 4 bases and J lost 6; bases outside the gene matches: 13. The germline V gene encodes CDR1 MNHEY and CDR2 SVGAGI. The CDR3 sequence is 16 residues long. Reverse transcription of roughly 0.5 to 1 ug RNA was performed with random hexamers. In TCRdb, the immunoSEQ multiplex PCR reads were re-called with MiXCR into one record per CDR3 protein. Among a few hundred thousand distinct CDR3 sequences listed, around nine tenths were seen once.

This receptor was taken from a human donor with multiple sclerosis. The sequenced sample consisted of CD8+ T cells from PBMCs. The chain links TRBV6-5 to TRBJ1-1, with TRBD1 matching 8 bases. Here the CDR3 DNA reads TGTGCCAGCAGTTTAGGAAGGACAGGGATGTTCGCTGAAGCTTTCTTT. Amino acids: CASSLGRTGMFAEAFF.